This T cell receptor beta chain appears in the sequencing data of a study of blood T cell repertoires in COVID-19. Study details: Whether acute or convalescent, the COVID-19 samples came from the United States, Italy and Spain. From T cells, B-cell-depleted T cells, or PBMCs came the material, which was cDNA or gDNA.

In the original workflow: Scientists estimated how many nucleated cells there were by amplifying reference gene primers. Assay: immunoSEQ multiplex PCR; the TCRdb copy retains only in-frame clones and omits some. Clonal size and the V and J genes are those of that table, whereas D and trimming came from the DNA. This table has some 200,000 clones, more than 80% appearing once. V shed 6 bases and J shed 6 bases, with 17 bases lying between them. The CDR3 spans 14 residues. Per germline, CDR1 MDHEN and CDR2 SYDVKM. Participants were aged roughly 18 to 100 years from around 24 US areas. This TCR was recovered from a woman under 30 in a cohort exposed to, infected with or recovered from COVID-19 (not recorded which). V gene TRBV28 combines with J gene TRBJ1-1, with D unclear. Sequencing was done on a sample of PBMCs or T cells enriched from blood (not recorded which). This CDR3 reads CASSRASERSEAFF. In nucleotides, the CDR3 is TGTGCCAGCAGCCGAGCAAGTGAACGGTCTGAAGCTTTCTTT.